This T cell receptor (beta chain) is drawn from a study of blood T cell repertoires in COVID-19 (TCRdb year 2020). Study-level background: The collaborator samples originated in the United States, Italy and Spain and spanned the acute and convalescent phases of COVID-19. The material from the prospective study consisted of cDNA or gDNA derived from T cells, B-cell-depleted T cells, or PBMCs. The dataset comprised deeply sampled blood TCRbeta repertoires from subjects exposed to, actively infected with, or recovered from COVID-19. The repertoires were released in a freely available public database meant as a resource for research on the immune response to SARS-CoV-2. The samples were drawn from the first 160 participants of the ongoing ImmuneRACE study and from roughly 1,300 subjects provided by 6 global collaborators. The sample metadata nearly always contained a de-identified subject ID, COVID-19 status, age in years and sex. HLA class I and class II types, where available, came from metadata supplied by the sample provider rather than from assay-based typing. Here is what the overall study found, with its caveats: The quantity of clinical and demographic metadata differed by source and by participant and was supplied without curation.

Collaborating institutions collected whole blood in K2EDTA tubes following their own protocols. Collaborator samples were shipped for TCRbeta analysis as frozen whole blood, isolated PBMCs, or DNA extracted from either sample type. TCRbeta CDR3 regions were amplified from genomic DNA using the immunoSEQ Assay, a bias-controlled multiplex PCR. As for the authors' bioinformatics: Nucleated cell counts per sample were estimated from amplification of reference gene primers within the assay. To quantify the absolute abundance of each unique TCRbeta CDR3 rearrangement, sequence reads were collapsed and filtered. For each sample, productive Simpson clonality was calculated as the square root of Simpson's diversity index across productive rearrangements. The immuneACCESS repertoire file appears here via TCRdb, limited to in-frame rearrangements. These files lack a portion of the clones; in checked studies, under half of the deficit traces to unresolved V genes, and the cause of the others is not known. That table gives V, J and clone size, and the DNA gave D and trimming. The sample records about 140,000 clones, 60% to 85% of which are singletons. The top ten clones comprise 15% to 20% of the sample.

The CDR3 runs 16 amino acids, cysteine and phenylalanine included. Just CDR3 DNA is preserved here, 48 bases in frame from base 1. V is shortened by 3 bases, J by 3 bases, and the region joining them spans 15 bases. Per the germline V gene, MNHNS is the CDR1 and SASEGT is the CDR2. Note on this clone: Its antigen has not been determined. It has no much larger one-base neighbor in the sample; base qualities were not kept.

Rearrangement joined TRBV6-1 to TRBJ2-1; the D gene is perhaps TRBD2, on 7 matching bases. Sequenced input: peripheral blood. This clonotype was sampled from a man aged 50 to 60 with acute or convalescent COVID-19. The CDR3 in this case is CASSDTGGHLYNEQFF. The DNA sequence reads TGTGCCAGCAGTGATACCGGGGGGCACCTCTACAATGAGCAGTTCTTC.